This TCR beta chain was sequenced for a study of shared clonotypes between healthy human individuals. The CDR3 has 16 amino acids. V lost 4 bases and J 0 bases, leaving 14 bases between the germline ends. CDR1 and CDR2 (germline): LNHDA, SQIVND (reference sequence). Here immunoSEQ multiplex PCR was the method, and the copy in TCRdb shows in-frame clones only, minus some. The sample records roughly 510,000 clones, about 79% being singletons. This rearrangement joins TRBV19 to TRBJ2-3; D gene uncertain. Sequencing was performed on PBMCs. The sequence derives from a woman in her 40s in good health. Some clones in this sample may be carry-over from other donors' samples. In DNA form, the CDR3 reads TGTGCCAGTAGTAATGGCGTATCCTCTAGCACAGATACGCAGTATTTT. This sequence encodes CASSNGVSSSTDTQYF.